These 27 T cell receptor beta chains originate from one sample sequenced in a study of T cell repertoires in cytomegalovirus infection. TCRdb re-called the reads through MiXCR, storing one row per CDR3 protein. The sample lists some 150,000 distinct CDR3 sequences, about 6.3% occurring once. The sample was PBMCs. These receptors were obtained from a human donor in good health (CMV status not recorded). Some clones in this sample may be carry-over from other donors' samples.

This clonotype was detected ten times or more. J is TRBJ1-1 and V is TRBV18; D gene ambiguous. The CDR3 runs to 15 residues. V lost 6 bases, J lost 6 bases, and 20 bases lay in between. Germline CDR1 is KGHSH and CDR2 is LQKENI. The CDR3 sequence: CASSSRAPSGAEAFF. DNA for the CDR3: TGTGCCAGCTCCTCCCGGGCCCCGTCCGGGGCTGAAGCTTTCTTT.

The chain couples TRBV25-1 to TRBJ1-1; no clear D. CDR1 is MGHDK and CDR2 is SYGVNS in the germline V gene. The CDR3 spans 15 residues. V shed 3 bases and J shed 6 bases, with 17 bases lying between them. The CDR3: CASSDGTRVRAEAFF. The CDR3 bases are TGTGCCAGCAGTGACGGCACTCGGGTTAGGGCTGAAGCTTTCTTT.

This clonotype appeared a few times. J is TRBJ2-7 and V is TRBV2; TRBD2 aligns across 10 bases. With V trimmed by 9 bases and J by 5 bases, 16 bases remained unmatched. This CDR3 region has 16 residues. Germline loops: CDR1 SNHLY, CDR2 FYNNEI. CDR3 protein: CASRAPPGLARHEQYF. CDR3 nucleotide sequence: TGTGCCAGTCGGGCCCCCCCGGGACTAGCGAGGCACGAGCAGTACTTC.

This clonotype was counted at least ten times. The chain joins TRBV7-9 to TRBJ2-3; D may be TRBD2 (5 bases). CDR1 and CDR2 from the germline V gene are SEHNR and FQNEAQ (reference sequence). There are 14 residues in the CDR3. Trimming pared 5 bases from V and 1 base from J, leaving 10 bases between. CDR3 sequence reads: CASSPTTRTDTQYF. As DNA, the CDR3 is TGTGCCAGCAGCCCGACTACTCGCACAGATACGCAGTATTTT. Supplemented by reference TRBV7-9 and TRBJ2-3, the full variable domain reads DTGVSQNPRHKITKRGQNVTFRCDPISEHNRLYWYRQTLGQGPEFLTYFQNEAQLEKSRLLSDRFSAERPKGSFSTLEIQRTEQGDSAMYLCASSPTTRTDTQYFGPGTRLTVL.

This clonotype was seen at least ten times. This chain joins TRBV7-8 and TRBJ2-7; 15 bases map to TRBD2. Germline CDR1 reads SGHVS; CDR2 reads FQNEAQ. V was pared by 4 bases and J by 1 base, with 11 bases of the junction left unmatched. CDR3 length: 19 amino acids. CDR3 nucleotides: TGTGCCAGCAGCTCCCCGGGACTAGCGGGGGGCTTTAAATCCTACGAGCAGTACTTC. Translating it yields CASSSPGLAGGFKSYEQYF.

This clonotype was observed many times. In nucleotides, the CDR3 is TGCGCCAGCAGCTTGGCCCTAGGGGAAGACGGCTACACCTTC. Its protein is CASSLALGEDGYTF. The chain employs TRBV5-1 and TRBJ1-2, with D possibly TRBD1 on 5 matching bases. Per germline, CDR1 SGHRS and CDR2 YFSETQ. This CDR3 contains 14 residues. V lost 0 bases to trimming and J lost 8 bases, with 14 bases between them. The variable domain in full, with the rest retrieved from reference TRBV5-1 and TRBJ1-2, is KAGVTQTPRYLIKTRGQQVTLSCSPISGHRSVSWYQQTPGQGLQFLFEYFSETQRNKGNFPGRFSGRQFSNSRSEMNVSTLELGDSALYLCASSLALGEDGYTFGSGTRLTVV.

This clonotype was found many times. This rearrangement joins TRBV15 to TRBJ2-7, with D perhaps TRBD1 (7 bases). V lost 0 bases and J lost 7, with 13 bases in between. The CDR3 totals 14 residues. Per germline, CDR1 LNHNV and CDR2 YYDKDF (reference sequence). This chain's CDR3 is CATSRDTGAGEQYF. In DNA form, the CDR3 reads TGTGCCACCAGCAGAGATACAGGGGCGGGGGAGCAGTACTTC.

The J gene is TRBJ2-1, the V gene TRBV28; the D is unclear. V lost 6 bases and J 3 bases, leaving 9 bases between the germline ends. The CDR3 extends over 13 amino acids. The germline V gene encodes CDR1 MDHEN and CDR2 SYDVKM. The CDR3 DNA reads TGTGCCAGCAGCGAGTTTCTCTACAATGAGCAGTTCTTC. This codes for CASSEFLYNEQFF.

This clonotype was found a few times. The chain employs TRBV5-4 and TRBJ2-1; 12 positions agree with TRBD2. The CDR3 loop spans 16 amino acids. V trimming: 5 bases; J trimming: 3 bases; junction bases outside the gene matches: 6. Germline assignment: CDR1 SGHNT and CDR2 YYREEE (reference sequence). The CDR3 coding sequence is TGTGCCAGCAGTCGCCGACTAGCGGGGGACTACAATGAGCAGTTCTTC. Translation gives CASSRRLAGDYNEQFF.

There are a few counts of this clonotype. The J gene is TRBJ2-5, the V gene TRBV7-9, with 12 bases that match TRBD2. After removal of 5 bases from V and 4 bases from J, the junction contained 8 bases not matched to a gene. Germline V gives CDR1 SEHNR, CDR2 FQNEAQ (reference sequence). The CDR3 contains 16 residues. CDR3 bases: TGTGCCAGCAGCCCCCGACTAGCGGGGGTCGGAGAGACCCAGTACTTC. Its translation: CASSPRLAGVGETQYF.

This clonotype was detected many times. The chain carries TRBV19 and TRBJ1-2; TRBD1 might be the D (6 bases). Germline V gene lookup returns CDR1 LNHDA and CDR2 SQIVND (reference sequence). V gave up 5 bases and J gave up 2 bases, with 24 bases separating them. The CDR3 covers 18 residues. Here the CDR3 reads CASSLRNQRQGRNYGYTF. CDR3 DNA sequence: TGTGCCAGTAGTCTACGAAACCAGCGCCAGGGGAGGAACTATGGCTACACCTTC.

Many counts were recorded for this clonotype. The V gene is TRBV10-3, the J gene TRBJ1-2; D unresolved. V was cut by 0 bases and J by 3 bases, with 14 bases left in between. CDR1 and CDR2 (germline): ENHRY, SYGVKD. The CDR3 is 16 amino acids. The CDR3 DNA sequence: TGTGCCATCAGTGAGTCCTCTGACCCTGTCTACTATGGCTACACCTTC. Protein sequence: CAISESSDPVYYGYTF.

This clonotype has at least ten counts. V is TRBV7-2 and J is TRBJ2-5; 9 nucleotides line up with TRBD2. This CDR3 is built from 16 residues. Per germline, CDR1 SGHTA and CDR2 FQGNSA. The trim removed 1 base at V and 1 base at J, leaving 4 bases unmatched. CDR3: CASSLGSGGAQETQYF. The CDR3 nucleotides are TGTGCCAGCAGCTTAGGTAGCGGGGGTGCCCAAGAGACCCAGTACTTC.

V usage is TRBV19 and J usage is TRBJ2-3, with TRBD2 as a possible D gene (5 bases). Germline CDR1 is LNHDA and CDR2 is SQIVND (reference sequence). Trimming stripped 5 bases from V and 4 bases from J, with 22 bases between. This CDR3 spans 17 amino acids. Here the CDR3 reads CASSASQRSSPPDTQYF. In DNA form, the CDR3 reads TGTGCCAGTAGTGCCTCCCAGCGGAGCTCGCCCCCAGATACGCAGTATTTT.

This clonotype was counted many times. The V and J genes are TRBV5-8 and TRBJ1-2; the match to TRBD1 covers 7 bases. Looked up from germline, CDR1 is SGHTS and CDR2 is YDEGEE. Germline trimming cut 0 bases from V and 14 bases from J; bases unmatched to any gene: 4. The CDR3 spans 11 residues. CDR3 loop: CASSLATGRTF. CDR3 nucleotides: TGTGCCAGCAGCTTGGCGACAGGGCGGACCTTC.

The sample holds many counts of this clonotype. This rearrangement joins TRBV10-3 to TRBJ2-7, with D perhaps matching TRBD1 or TRBD2 (7 bases each). Germline lookup yields CDR1 ENHRY and CDR2 SYGVKD. Trimming left V 6 bases short and J 2 bases short, with 14 bases between. This CDR3 spans 14 amino acids. The CDR3 sequence is CAIRAQGGTYEQYF. The CDR3 nucleotides are TGTGCCATCAGAGCTCAGGGGGGGACCTACGAGCAGTACTTC.

This clonotype has a count of ten or more. The chain uses TRBV12-3 or TRBV12-4 and TRBJ2-7; 7 nucleotides line up with TRBD1. The CDR3 extends over 14 amino acids. The V gene end was trimmed by 6 bases and the J gene end by 6 bases; junction bases not matched to a gene: 11. Here the CDR3 DNA reads TGTGCCAGCAGCTTCTCGGGACAGACGATCGAGCAGTACTTC. Residues: CASSFSGQTIEQYF.

This clonotype was seen at least ten times. The chain uses TRBV7-8 and TRBJ2-7; D remains ambiguous. The CDR3 runs 13 residues. Germline CDR1 and CDR2: SGHVS and FQNEAQ. Trimming took 5 bases from V and 3 from J, leaving 11 bases between them. CDR3 in DNA: TGTGCCAGCAGCCCGCACGGCCACTACGAGCAGTACTTC. It is translated as CASSPHGHYEQYF.

This clonotype is categorized as medium-sized. V and J are TRBV7-8 and TRBJ1-6, with D hard to call. Between the trimmed V and J ends, which lost 1 base and 9 bases, there was a span of 10 bases. The CDR3 runs to 14 residues. CDR1 is SGHVS and CDR2 is FQNEAQ in the germline V gene. This chain's CDR3 is CASSLEVTGSPLHF. CDR3 coding DNA: TGTGCCAGCAGCTTAGAAGTGACCGGTTCACCCCTCCACTTT.

The chain couples TRBV7-2 to TRBJ1-2; TRBD1 aligns across 8 bases. J was trimmed by 1 base and V by 7 bases; bases with no gene match: 5. Germline assignment: CDR1 SGHTA and CDR2 FQGNSA. The length of the CDR3 is 14 residues. The DNA for the CDR3 is TGTGCCAGCACCCAGGACAGGGTTAACTATGGCTACACCTTC. Protein product: CASTQDRVNYGYTF. The whole variable domain, remainder taken from reference TRBV7-2 and TRBJ1-2, is GAGVSQSPSNKVTEKGKDVELRCDPISGHTALYWYRQSLGQGLEFLIYFQGNSAPDKSGLPSDRFSAERTGGSVSTLTIQRTQQEDSAVYLCASTQDRVNYGYTFGSGTRLTVV.

The V and J genes are TRBV6-6 and TRBJ1-1; D might be TRBD1 (6 bases). The CDR3 is 15 residues long. V was trimmed by 0 bases and J by 6 bases, leaving 14 bases between them. Germline values: CDR1 MNHNY, CDR2 SVGAGI (reference sequence). CDR3 amino acids: CASSYSEGGGAEAFF. The CDR3 bases are TGTGCCAGCAGTTACTCGGAGGGGGGGGGGGCTGAAGCTTTCTTT.

There are many counts of this clonotype. The J gene is TRBJ1-3, the V gene TRBV28; TRBD1 matches 7 bases. Germline CDR1 and CDR2: MDHEN and SYDVKM. The CDR3 loop spans 17 amino acids. V lost 5 bases, J lost 1 base, and 11 bases stayed unmatched. CDR3 loop: CASSATTGSRSGNTIYF. The CDR3 DNA reads TGTGCCAGCAGTGCAACGACAGGGAGCAGGTCTGGAAACACCATATATTTT. The full variable domain, in which reference TRBV28 and TRBJ1-3 provide the parts outside the CDR3, is DVKVTQSSRYLVKRTGEKVFLECVQDMDHENMFWYRQDPGLGLRLIYFSYDVKMKEKGDIPEGYSVSREKKERFSLILESASTNQTSMYLCASSATTGSRSGNTIYFGEGSWLTVV.

The rearrangement joins TRBV18 to TRBJ2-7; no definite D call. Deletions cut 5 bases from V and 4 bases from J, with 9 bases between. CDR3 length: 12 amino acids. Germline values: CDR1 KGHSH, CDR2 LQKENI. The CDR3 is CASSREGYEQYF. The CDR3 nucleotides are TGTGCCAGCTCAAGAGAAGGTTACGAGCAGTACTTC.

The J gene is TRBJ2-7, the V gene TRBV2; no firm D call. CDR3 size: 11 residues. Trimming shortened V by 3 bases and J by 4 bases, and 4 bases separated the two germline ends. The germline V gene has CDR1 SNHLY and CDR2 FYNNEI. This CDR3 reads CASSDGYEQYF. CDR3 coding DNA: TGTGCCAGCAGTGATGGATACGAGCAGTACTTC.

This clonotype was counted a few times. The gene calls are TRBV24-1 and TRBJ2-5; D possibly corresponds to TRBD2 (6 bases). CDR1 and CDR2 from the germline V gene are KGHDR and SFDVKD. The CDR3 is made up of 15 amino acids. V shed 3 bases and J shed 5 bases, with 15 bases lying between them. The CDR3 loop is CATSDAGTGKETQYF. The CDR3 DNA reads TGTGCCACCAGTGATGCGGGAACGGGAAAGGAGACCCAGTACTTC.

The chain joins TRBV5-1 to TRBJ2-1; 12 bases map to TRBD2. The CDR3 consists of 16 residues. The V gene end was trimmed by 0 bases and the J gene end by 4 bases; junction bases not matched to a gene: 2. Germline V lookup: CDR1 SGHRS, CDR2 YFSETQ. This CDR3 reads CASSLGGLAGYNEQFF. DNA for the CDR3: TGCGCCAGCAGCTTGGGCGGACTAGCGGGGTACAATGAGCAGTTCTTC.

This clonotype appeared a few times. J is TRBJ1-2 and V is TRBV11-1, with a tentative D call TRBD1 (6 bases). The CDR3 runs to 14 residues. Germline lookup yields CDR1 SGHAT and CDR2 FQDESV (reference sequence). V shed 0 bases and J shed 7 bases, with 12 bases lying between them. CDR3: CASSLATGIGGYTF. The DNA for the CDR3 is TGTGCCAGCAGCTTAGCTACAGGGATCGGTGGCTACACCTTC.